Listed here are 29 T cell receptor beta chains from one sample, sequenced in a study of cytotoxic CD8 clonotypes in ibrutinib-treated CLL. TCRdb's copy holds only in-frame clones and misses some; the assay was immunoSEQ multiplex PCR. The sample shows some 130,000 clones, 76% of them seen only once. The specimen was PBMCs, collected after 24 months of ibrutinib treatment. These TCRs come from a human donor with chronic lymphocytic leukemia.

This clone was counted a single time. This is likely an artifact of a read error, given a far larger clone one base away. The chain combines TRBV11-3 with TRBJ1-1; D call uncertain. This CDR3 is 12 amino acids long. Trimming cost V 5 bases and J 0 bases, with 4 bases left between them. Germline V gene lookup returns CDR1 SGHNT and CDR2 YENEEA. The CDR3 reads CASSLMNTEAFF. In DNA, the CDR3 is TGTGCCAGCAGCCTGATGAACACTGAAGCTTTCTTT.

CDR3 nucleotides: TGCGCCAGCACACTTCCAGGGGGCCTCACCTACGAGCAGTACTTC. Translated: CASTLPGGLTYEQYF. The rearrangement uses TRBV10-1 and TRBJ2-7, with 8 positions matching TRBD1. The CDR3 is 15 amino acids. The junction had 10 bases not matched to a gene; V was cut back by 7 bases and J by 2 bases. Germline CDR1 WNHNN, CDR2 SYGVQD (reference sequence).

The rearrangement joins TRBV19 to TRBJ1-5; 10 positions match TRBD1. The trim removed 6 bases at V and 5 bases at J, leaving 7 bases unmatched. CDR3 size: 15 residues. CDR1 is LNHDA and CDR2 is SQIVND in the germline V gene (reference sequence). For the CDR3, the DNA is TGTGCCAGTAGCCGGACAGGGGGAACCTATCAGCCCCAGCATTTT. The encoded protein is CASSRTGGTYQPQHF.

This clone was recorded once. This chain connects TRBV28 to TRBJ2-7, with TRBD2 matching over 8 bases. Unmatched junction bases numbered 7, after V lost 3 bases and J lost 6 bases. Germline V gene data show CDR1 as MDHEN and CDR2 as SYDVKM. The CDR3 covers 14 residues. Here the CDR3 reads CASSFSGTAPEQYF. In nucleotides, the CDR3 is TGTGCCAGCAGTTTTAGCGGGACGGCACCCGAGCAGTACTTC.

This rearrangement joins TRBV6-5 to TRBJ1-2, with D maybe TRBD1 (5 bases). Trimming stripped 10 bases from V and 8 bases from J, with 14 bases between. From germline, CDR1 is MNHEY and CDR2 SVGAGI. The CDR3 runs to 11 residues. The CDR3 bases are TGTGCCACCCGGCGCGGGGGGGGCTACACCTTC. As protein: CATRRGGGYTF.

In DNA, the CDR3 is TGTGCCAGCAGCTTGGGACTAGCGGGGGCTCAGGGAACGCAGTATTTT. Translation: CASSLGLAGAQGTQYF. This rearrangement joins TRBV7-3 to TRBJ2-3; TRBD2 matches at 14 bases. Trimming removed 3 bases from V and 9 bases from J; junction bases left unmatched: 8. Germline CDR1 SGHTA, CDR2 FQGTGA. CDR3 length: 16 residues.

The rearrangement uses TRBV10-3 and TRBJ2-7, with unresolved D. This CDR3 is 12 amino acids long. Per the germline V gene, CDR1 is ENHRY and CDR2 is SYGVKD. V shed 4 bases and J shed 0 bases, with 4 bases lying between them. The CDR3 DNA is TGTGCCATCAGTGCGAGCTCCTACGAGCAGTACTTC. It translates to CAISASSYEQYF.

This clone was found once. The chain carries TRBV27 and TRBJ2-5, with TRBD2 matching 7 bases. Germline CDR1 MNHEY, CDR2 SMNVEV (reference sequence). Losses at the gene ends were 6 bases for V and 5 bases for J; bases not matched to a gene: 15. This CDR3 is built from 16 residues. The CDR3 nucleotides read TGTGCCAGCAGCCGCCGGGGACTACCTTGGGGGGAGACCCAGTACTTC. It specifies CASSRRGLPWGETQYF.

The rearrangement links TRBV4-2 to TRBJ2-1, with 7 bases matching TRBD2. The CDR3 length is 16 residues. Germline values: CDR1 LGHNA, CDR2 YNFKEQ. Losses at the gene ends were 3 bases for V and 5 bases for J; bases not matched to a gene: 10. In nucleotides, the CDR3 is TGTGCCAGCAGCCAGCCCCTAGCGGACACTAACAATGAGCAGTTCTTC. Residues: CASSQPLADTNNEQFF.

Relative to its sample, this clone is medium-sized. The chain uses TRBV7-2 and TRBJ1-2; possible D gene TRBD1, 5 bases. Germline V gene lookup returns CDR1 SGHTA and CDR2 FQGNSA. The V and J ends lost 1 base and 7 bases respectively, with 13 bases between them. The CDR3 runs to 14 residues. CDR3 sequence: CASSLGDGMAGYTF. The CDR3, as DNA: TGTGCCAGCAGCTTAGGGGACGGAATGGCTGGCTACACCTTC.

The chain uses TRBV19 and TRBJ1-2; D is uncertain. The V gene's germline CDR1 is LNHDA and CDR2 SQIVND (reference sequence). This CDR3 has 14 amino acids. Trimming took 7 bases from V and 1 from J, leaving 13 bases between them. The CDR3 protein is CASTMEVVNYGYTF. Here the CDR3 DNA reads TGTGCCAGTACCATGGAGGTGGTTAACTATGGCTACACCTTC.

V usage is TRBV21-1 and J usage is TRBJ2-5; the listed D gene, TRBD2, was not tested against the DNA. TRBV21-1 is given as a pseudogene. This CDR3 contains 16 residues. The DNA for the CDR3 is TGTGCCAGCAGCAAAGTTCAGCGGGACCACCAAGAGACCCAGTACTTC. This translates into CASSKVQRDHQETQYF.

This chain uses TRBV18 with TRBJ1-2; tentatively, D is TRBD1 (6 bases). From germline, CDR1 is KGHSH and CDR2 LQKENI. V gave up 6 bases and J gave up 2 bases, with 10 bases separating them. The CDR3 consists of 13 residues. Written as DNA, the CDR3 is TGTGCCAGCTCGGAGGACAGCAACTATGGCTACACCTTC. Translating gives CASSEDSNYGYTF.

This rearrangement joins TRBV7-9 to TRBJ2-1; 12 bases are shared with TRBD2. Per germline, CDR1 SEHNR and CDR2 FQNEAQ (reference sequence). This CDR3 comprises 16 residues. Trimming took 7 bases from V and 9 from J; bases not matched to a gene: 13. CDR3 sequence: CASTPQLAGGPGEQFF. CDR3 nucleotide sequence: TGTGCCAGCACTCCGCAACTAGCGGGGGGACCCGGTGAGCAGTTCTTC. The variable domain in full, completed from reference TRBV7-9 and TRBJ2-1, reads DTGVSQNPRHKITKRGQNVTFRCDPISEHNRLYWYRQTLGQGPEFLTYFQNEAQLEKSRLLSDRFSAERPKGSFSTLEIQRTEQGDSAMYLCASTPQLAGGPGEQFFGPGTRLTVL.

In this sample, this clone turned up a few times. This chain joins TRBV2 and TRBJ2-7; D ambiguous. CDR1 SNHLY and CDR2 FYNNEI come from the germline V gene. V lost 6 bases, J lost 0 bases, and 6 bases lay in between. This CDR3 has 12 amino acids. CDR3 DNA sequence: TGTGCCAGCAGCCCAAGCTCCTACGAGCAGTACTTC. It yields the protein CASSPSSYEQYF.

The chain links TRBV7-9 to TRBJ2-7, with D perhaps matching TRBD2 (6 bases). CDR3 length: 15 amino acids. CDR1 and CDR2 (germline): SEHNR, FQNEAQ (reference sequence). Deletions cut 5 bases from V and 5 bases from J, with 19 bases between. DNA of the CDR3: TGTGCCAGCAGCGCCCGCGGGGCCTGGGGCCACGAGCAGTACTTC. This sequence encodes CASSARGAWGHEQYF.

The chain carries TRBV30 and TRBJ2-1, with D perhaps given as TRBD1 or TRBD2 (5 bases each). The ends were cut back, 5 bases at V and 8 bases at J, with 19 bases in the middle. Germline loops: CDR1 GTSNPN, CDR2 SVGIG (reference sequence). The CDR3 runs to 14 residues. This chain's CDR3 is CAWGGEGHQDEQFF. The CDR3 nucleotides read TGTGCCTGGGGTGGAGAGGGGCACCAGGATGAGCAGTTCTTC.

This clone was found a few times. The CDR3 nucleotides read TGTGTAGCGGGCCGAACCTACGAGCAGTACTTC. It translates to CVAGRTYEQYF. V is TRBV28 and J is TRBJ2-7; 7 bases line up with TRBD2. The CDR3 consists of 11 residues. Germline loops: CDR1 MDHEN, CDR2 SYDVKM.

The J gene is TRBJ2-7, the V gene TRBV2; 10 positions agree with TRBD2. Unmatched junction bases numbered 13, after V lost 7 bases and J lost 7 bases. The CDR3 extends over 15 amino acids. The V gene's germline CDR1 is SNHLY and CDR2 FYNNEI. The CDR3 nucleotides are TGTGCCAGCACCCTGGGGCTAGCGGGAGCTGGTGAGCAGTACTTC. Translation gives CASTLGLAGAGEQYF.

This clone was seen more than once but under ten times. J is TRBJ2-7 and V is TRBV18; perhaps TRBD1 as D (5 bases). CDR1 and CDR2 from the germline V gene are KGHSH and LQKENI. The germline V and J ends were trimmed by 4 bases and 6 bases, with 13 bases remaining between them. This CDR3 is built from 13 residues. The CDR3 DNA is TGTGCCAGCTCACGCACGATGCAGGGCGAGCAGTACTTC. Residues: CASSRTMQGEQYF. Filled out from reference TRBV18 and TRBJ2-7, the complete variable domain reads NAGVMQNPRHLVRRRGQEARLRCSPMKGHSHVYWYRQLPEEGLKFMVYLQKENIIDESGMPKERFSAEFPKEGPSILRIQQVVRGDSAAYFCASSRTMQGEQYFGPGTRLTVT.

This clone was observed at least ten times. The chain couples TRBV7-6 to TRBJ1-1; D is ambiguous. This CDR3 contains 14 residues. Germline CDR1 and CDR2: SGHVS and FNYEAQ. Trimming pared 5 bases from V and 1 base from J, leaving 11 bases between. CDR3 protein: CASSPTPSNTEAFF. The CDR3 DNA is TGTGCCAGCAGCCCGACACCCTCGAACACTGAAGCTTTCTTT.

This chain joins TRBV7-2 and TRBJ2-1; the match to TRBD2 covers 7 bases. CDR1 SGHTA and CDR2 FQGNSA come from the germline V gene. The CDR3 has 16 residues. Trimming removed 6 bases from V and 8 bases from J; junction bases left unmatched: 16. Here the CDR3 reads CASRHGAREPRDEQFF. The CDR3 nucleotides are TGTGCCAGCAGGCACGGGGCGCGGGAGCCCCGGGATGAGCAGTTCTTC.

The chain carries TRBV13 and TRBJ2-3; weak D call: TRBD2 (6 bases). The CDR3 loop spans 15 amino acids. The V gene lost 5 bases and the J gene lost 1 base, with 13 bases spanning the gap. Germline V gives CDR1 PRHDT, CDR2 FYEKMQ (reference sequence). The CDR3 sequence: CASSPPDYRTDTQYF. The CDR3 nucleotides are TGTGCCAGCAGCCCCCCGGACTACCGCACAGATACGCAGTATTTT.

Notes on this clone: A much larger clone lies a single base off, so this may be a read error. The same CDR3 can be traced to other DNA sequences in this sample. The rearrangement links TRBV4-3 to TRBJ2-7, with 7 bases lining up with TRBD2. Germline V gene sequence: CDR1 LGHNA, CDR2 YSLEER. J lost 6 bases, V lost 0 bases, and 2 bases had no gene match. This CDR3 contains 13 residues. DNA of the CDR3: TGCGCCAGCAGCCAAGATTGGGGGGGCGAGCAGTACTTC. It yields the protein CASSQDWGGEQYF.

This chain joins TRBV5-4 and TRBJ1-1, with unresolved D. Germline CDR1 reads SGHNT; CDR2 reads YYREEE (reference sequence). The CDR3 loop spans 14 amino acids. V was clipped by 0 bases and J by 8 bases, with 14 bases between them. The CDR3 loop is CASSLGAGPGEAFF. For the CDR3, the DNA is TGTGCCAGCAGCTTGGGGGCAGGCCCGGGAGAAGCTTTCTTT.

This clone was counted only a few times. This rearrangement joins TRBV18 to TRBJ2-5, with 7 positions matching TRBD1. CDR3 length: 16 amino acids. In germline, CDR1 is KGHSH, CDR2 LQKENI. J gave up 5 bases and V 5 bases, and 14 bases lay outside the gene matches. CDR3 sequence reads: CASSARSEGARETQYF. The DNA of the CDR3 is TGTGCCAGCTCAGCTCGGAGCGAGGGGGCAAGGGAGACCCAGTACTTC.

CDR3 amino acids: CASSPSGSIGANVLTF. The DNA for the CDR3 is TGTGCCAGTAGTCCCTCGGGGTCGATTGGGGCCAACGTCCTGACTTTC. This rearrangement joins TRBV19 to TRBJ2-6, with a weak D call TRBD2 (5 bases). Germline CDR1 and CDR2: LNHDA and SQIVND (reference sequence). CDR3 size: 16 residues. V was shortened by 5 bases and J by 3 bases, with 14 bases between the two germline ends. Full variable domain (outside the CDR3, taken from reference TRBV19 and TRBJ2-6): DGGITQSPKYLFRKEGQNVTLSCEQNLNHDAMYWYRQDPGQGLRLIYYSQIVNDFQKGDIAEGYSVSREKKESFPLTVTSAQKNPTAFYLCASSPSGSIGANVLTFGAGSRLTVL.

The V call is TRBV9, the J call TRBJ2-1, with D possibly matching TRBD2 (6 bases). The length of the CDR3 is 16 residues. Trimming took 4 bases from V and 8 from J, leaving 22 bases between them. CDR1 SGDLS and CDR2 YYNGEE come from the germline V gene. CDR3 sequence reads: CASSPEEGLGTHEQFF. In DNA form, the CDR3 reads TGTGCCAGCAGCCCAGAGGAGGGACTGGGCACCCATGAGCAGTTCTTC.

The chain is built from TRBV10-3 and TRBJ1-1; 9 nucleotides align to TRBD1. The ends lost 4 bases at V and 3 bases at J; junction bases unmatched: 6. Germline CDR1 is ENHRY and CDR2 is SYGVKD. The length of the CDR3 is 15 residues. The CDR3 sequence: CAISVTGTGHTEAFF. The DNA for the CDR3 is TGTGCCATCAGTGTCACCGGGACAGGGCACACTGAAGCTTTCTTT.